Below are 25 T cell receptor beta chains sequenced from a single sample in a study of CD8 T cells in Susac syndrome (dated by TCRdb to the late 2010s). Library prep was done by the immunoSEQ multiplex PCR assay. RNA was extracted using the RNeasy kit, and roughly 0.5 to 1 microgram was reverse transcribed with random hexamers. Using fastp at Q25 and MiXCR, TCRdb reprocessed the public reads and kept productive beta chains. Rows merge per CDR3 protein into single entries with the most common DNA and genes. Present in this sample are a few hundred thousand distinct CDR3 sequences, about 94% of which were seen just once. Around 0.15% of the sample is held by the ten biggest clonotypes. Sample: CD4+ T cells from PBMCs. The source is a human donor with Susac syndrome.

This chain uses TRBV4-2 with TRBJ1-6; perhaps TRBD1 as D (6 bases). The CDR3 has 15 amino acids. Germline V CDR1 and CDR2: LGHNA, YNFKEQ. V gave up 0 bases and J gave up 13 bases, with 16 bases separating them. The DNA for the CDR3 is TGTGCCAGCAGCCAAGATCGGGGGGGCATATGGCCCCTCCACTTT. The encoded protein is CASSQDRGGIWPLHF.

This chain uses TRBV12-3 or TRBV12-4 with TRBJ2-7; D assignment may be TRBD1 or TRBD2 (5 bases each). V lost 8 bases and J lost 8, with 10 bases in between. CDR3 length equals 10 residues. The CDR3 nucleotides read TGTGCCAGCCGATCGGGACAGCAGTACTTC. Encoded protein: CASRSGQQYF.

This chain uses TRBV3-1 with TRBJ1-1; no clear D. The germline gives CDR1 LGHDT, CDR2 YNNKEL (reference sequence). Trimming removed 1 base at V and 4 bases at J, with 16 bases between. The CDR3 runs to 16 residues. The CDR3 sequence is CASSQGGRRIGTEAFF. CDR3 bases: TGTGCCAGCAGCCAAGGTGGCAGGCGGATAGGCACTGAAGCTTTCTTT.

This chain connects TRBV28 to TRBJ2-1; 8 bases map to TRBD2. This CDR3 spans 13 amino acids. Losses at the gene ends were 10 bases for V and 8 bases for J; bases not matched to a gene: 10. Germline assignment: CDR1 MDHEN and CDR2 SYDVKM. CDR3 amino acids: CATGRGGDDEQFF. The CDR3 coding sequence is TGTGCCACCGGCCGGGGGGGCGACGATGAGCAGTTCTTC.

In its sample, this clonotype was seen a few times. This chain joins TRBV3-1 and TRBJ2-7, with D hard to call. Germline CDR1 reads LGHDT; CDR2 reads YNNKEL (reference sequence). Trimming cost V 0 bases and J 6 bases, with 6 bases left between them. This CDR3 is built from 12 residues. The CDR3 spells CASSQDSGEQYF. CDR3 bases: TGTGCCAGCAGCCAAGACTCCGGCGAGCAGTACTTC.

This sequence joins TRBV7-3 and TRBJ1-1; D possibly corresponds to TRBD1 (6 bases). Trimming pared 5 bases from V and 7 bases from J, leaving 17 bases between. Germline values: CDR1 SGHTA, CDR2 FQGTGA. The CDR3 loop spans 14 amino acids. Written as DNA, the CDR3 is TGTGCCAGCAGCCCCGACAGGAGGAGGGGTGAAGCTTTCTTT. It codes for CASSPDRRRGEAFF. The complete variable domain, with remaining parts taken from reference TRBV7-3 and TRBJ1-1, reads GAGVSQTPSNKVTEKGKYVELRCDPISGHTALYWYRQSLGQGPEFLIYFQGTGAADDSGLPNDRFFAVRPEGSVSTLKIQRTERGDSAVYLCASSPDRRRGEAFFGQGTRLTVV.

This chain joins TRBV18 and TRBJ1-1; D gene uncertain. Trimming pared 3 bases from V and 1 base from J, leaving 6 bases between. CDR1 KGHSH and CDR2 LQKENI come from the germline V gene. This CDR3 spans 13 amino acids. The DNA of the CDR3 is TGTGCCAGCTCACCCGAGCGGAACACTGAAGCTTTCTTT. Residues: CASSPERNTEAFF.

Details on this clonotype: One end of the junction is discordant with germline, which a read error may explain. The V gene is TRBV7-7, the J gene TRBJ2-1; a possible D gene is TRBD2 (6 bases). In germline, CDR1 is SSHAT, CDR2 FNYEAQ (reference sequence). This CDR3 region has 15 residues. The DNA of the CDR3 is TGTGCTAGCAGCTTAGCGGCCCTTCTAGCCCGCGAGCAGTTCTTC. Translating it yields CASSLAALLAREQFF.

The chain is built from TRBV29-1 and TRBJ1-6; D not certain. The CDR3 spans 13 residues. Per the germline V gene, CDR1 is SQVTM and CDR2 is ANQGSEA. Trimming cost V 7 bases and J 0 bases, with 7 bases left between them. The DNA of the CDR3 is TGCAGCGCCTCCGTCTCCTATAATTCACCCCTCCACTTT. Translating gives CSASVSYNSPLHF.

This chain links TRBV12-3 or TRBV12-4 with TRBJ2-4, with D possibly being TRBD1 or TRBD2 (5 bases each). CDR3 length: 16 residues. V lost 7 bases, J lost 0 bases, and 16 bases lay in between. CDR3 coding DNA: TGTGCCAGCACCCCGGGACGGCCCCTAGCCAAAAACATTCAGTACTTC. The encoded protein is CASTPGRPLAKNIQYF.

The rearrangement uses TRBV6-1 and TRBJ1-6, with 9 positions matching TRBD1. Germline V gene sequence: CDR1 MNHNS, CDR2 SASEGT. The CDR3 contains 15 residues. The junction had 4 bases not matched to a gene; V was cut back by 5 bases and J by 5 bases. The CDR3 is CASSRTGEDNSPLHF. Written as DNA, the CDR3 is TGTGCCAGCAGTCGGACAGGGGAGGATAATTCACCCCTCCACTTT.

This clonotype was seen once. This chain links TRBV4-3 with TRBJ1-4, with D uncertain. V was clipped by 4 bases and J by 4 bases, with 16 bases between them. The CDR3 extends over 16 amino acids. CDR1 is LGHNA and CDR2 is YSLEER in the germline V gene. The CDR3 loop reads CASSPVAGVVNEKLFF. In nucleotides, the CDR3 is TGCGCCAGCAGCCCCGTGGCTGGGGTCGTTAATGAAAAACTGTTTTTT.

The gene calls are TRBV9 and TRBJ2-3, with no clear D. Germline V gene lookup returns CDR1 SGDLS and CDR2 YYNGEE. The CDR3 spans 14 residues. With 0 bases removed from V and 0 bases from J, the gap between germline ends came to 5 bases. CDR3 DNA: TGTGCCAGCAGCGTAGTACCTAGCACAGATACGCAGTATTTT. Translating gives CASSVVPSTDTQYF.

The V and J genes are TRBV19 and TRBJ1-2; perhaps TRBD1 as D (6 bases). Germline V lookup: CDR1 LNHDA, CDR2 SQIVND (reference sequence). V lost 1 base and J lost 3, with 12 bases in between. The length of the CDR3 is 15 residues. The CDR3 spells CASSIGAGVDYGYTF. In nucleotides, the CDR3 is TGTGCCAGTAGTATAGGAGCAGGGGTGGACTATGGCTACACCTTC.

This clonotype came up once. This chain connects TRBV2 to TRBJ1-2, with 10 bases aligning to TRBD1. CDR3 size: 13 residues. Germline V gives CDR1 SNHLY, CDR2 FYNNEI. Trimming took 7 bases from V and 8 from J; bases not matched to a gene: 7. The CDR3 coding sequence is TGTGCCAGCACCTCGGACAGGGGGGACGGCTACACCTTC. Its translation is CASTSDRGDGYTF.

This clonotype was counted a single time. V and J are TRBV20-1 and TRBJ1-1, with D possibly being TRBD1 (5 bases). V lost 0 bases, J lost 1 base, and 9 bases lay in between. Germline CDR1 DFQATT, CDR2 SNEGSKA (reference sequence). This CDR3 comprises 14 residues. The CDR3 spells CSARDPGQNTEAFF. The CDR3 nucleotides read TGCAGTGCTAGAGATCCGGGGCAGAACACTGAAGCTTTCTTT.

The chain has TRBV6-5 and TRBJ2-1; no clear D. Trimming removed 6 bases at V and 0 bases at J, with 9 bases between. The CDR3 is 14 amino acids. Germline CDR1 MNHEY, CDR2 SVGAGI. DNA for the CDR3: TGTGCCAGCAGATCGGTGAGCTCCTACAATGAGCAGTTCTTC. This sequence encodes CASRSVSSYNEQFF.

This clonotype was recorded once. The V gene is TRBV12-3 or TRBV12-4, the J gene TRBJ2-3, with D tentatively TRBD1 or TRBD2 (6 bases each). V lost 4 bases and J 3 bases, leaving 14 bases between the germline ends. The CDR3 consists of 15 residues. This CDR3 is CASSSPGAVTDTQYF. CDR3 coding DNA: TGTGCCAGCAGTTCCCCGGGGGCCGTGACAGATACGCAGTATTTT.

This clonotype was seen a handful of times. This sequence joins TRBV7-2 and TRBJ1-5; no reliable D call. The CDR3 sequence is 13 residues long. The V end was cut by 1 base, the J end by 4 bases, with 5 bases between. Germline V gene sequence: CDR1 SGHTA, CDR2 FQGNSA. For the CDR3, the DNA is TGTGCCAGCAGCTTAGTCGCGAATCAGCCCCAGCATTTT. Its translation is CASSLVANQPQHF. Full variable domain (outside the CDR3, taken from reference TRBV7-2 and TRBJ1-5): GAGVSQSPSNKVTEKGKDVELRCDPISGHTALYWYRQSLGQGLEFLIYFQGNSAPDKSGLPSDRFSAERTGGSVSTLTIQRTQQEDSAVYLCASSLVANQPQHFGDGTRLSIL.

The rearrangement uses TRBV11-3 and TRBJ2-3; unclear D gene. The V end was cut by 3 bases, the J end by 0 bases, with 13 bases between. The germline gives CDR1 SGHNT, CDR2 YENEEA. The CDR3 length is 16 residues. The CDR3 reads CASSLSVPSSTDTQYF. CDR3 DNA sequence: TGTGCCAGCAGCTTGTCAGTCCCGTCCAGCACAGATACGCAGTATTTT.

J is TRBJ2-5 and V is TRBV20-1, with a weak D call TRBD2 (5 bases). V shed 1 base and J shed 9 bases, with 15 bases lying between them. Germline CDR1 and CDR2: DFQATT and SNEGSKA (reference sequence). The CDR3 runs 13 residues. The CDR3: CSARGAQAGAQYF. The CDR3 DNA reads TGCAGTGCTAGAGGGGCCCAGGCCGGGGCCCAGTACTTC.

The V call is TRBV9, the J call TRBJ1-1; TRBD1 is a possible D gene (6 bases). V dropped 0 bases and J dropped 4 bases, with 13 bases sitting between them. There are 15 residues in the CDR3. In germline, CDR1 is SGDLS, CDR2 YYNGEE. The CDR3 here is CASSVGTGRGTEAFF. The CDR3 DNA follows: TGTGCCAGCAGCGTAGGAACAGGGCGAGGCACTGAAGCTTTCTTT.

The V gene is TRBV3-1, the J gene TRBJ2-3; unclear D gene. Germline V gene lookup returns CDR1 LGHDT and CDR2 YNNKEL (reference sequence). V lost 1 base to trimming and J lost 0 bases, with 8 bases between them. The CDR3 has 15 residues. The CDR3 region has the DNA TGTGCCAGCAGCCAAGGCCCCCAGAGCACAGATACGCAGTATTTT. Amino acids: CASSQGPQSTDTQYF.

The V call is TRBV3-1, the J call TRBJ2-2; the D gene is possibly TRBD2 (5 bases). The CDR3 spans 17 residues. V gave up 3 bases and J gave up 5 bases, with 19 bases separating them. Germline CDR1 and CDR2: LGHDT and YNNKEL (reference sequence). In DNA, the CDR3 is TGTGCCAGCAGCCAGCCCTCTTCGGAGGTGTATACCGGGGAGCTGTTTTTT. Amino acid sequence: CASSQPSSEVYTGELFF.

This rearrangement joins TRBV20-1 to TRBJ2-4; 7 positions match TRBD1. The length of the CDR3 is 15 residues. Germline-derived CDR1 and CDR2 are DFQATT and SNEGSKA (reference sequence). The V segment lost 2 bases and the J segment 6 bases; nucleotides outside the gene matches: 10. The CDR3 sequence: CSARSLGTGANIQYF. CDR3 sequence (DNA): TGCAGTGCTAGAAGTTTGGGAACAGGGGCAAACATTCAGTACTTC.